This T cell receptor beta chain originates from a study of cytomegalovirus exposure and HLA in healthy donors (dated by TCRdb to 2016 to 2017). About the investigation overall: In an earlier analysis of around 540 of the donors, about 270 Gb of sequence data and 100 million or so unique TCR beta sequences from 150 million to 200 million T cells were reported. Among approximately 370 genotyped donors of the cohort, an average of approximately 240,000 unique TCR beta nucleotide sequences was sequenced per donor, of which roughly 17% were non-productive. To predict cytomegalovirus infection status, the study brought together high-throughput TCR immunosequencing, statistical association of individual TCRs with disease status, and machine learning. The number of donors typed differed by locus, with 629-630 for A, B, C, DRB1 and DQB1, more than 500 for DQA1, 606 for DPA1, and approximately 470 for DPB1. All discovery cohort repertoires had been generated on a single sequencing platform. A later genetic analysis took genome-wide SNP genotypes for about 65% of the 666 donors and used that subset as a discovery cohort. The study used immunosequencing to profile the T cell repertoires of under 700 subjects and linked those repertoires to cytomegalovirus serostatus. Donor age, sex, ethnicity and CMV serostatus were collected together with the repertoire data. Besides the first cohort of around 700 subjects, a separate validation cohort made up of 120 different subjects was used. Of the roughly 400 genotyped donors, 65% to 90% fell in the genetic ancestry cluster associated with self-reported Caucasian donors. A later analysis re-analyzed previously published TCR beta repertoires from 550 to 700 donors and added high-resolution HLA genotyping to study TCR occurrence patterns. Rather than drawing on any new phenotypic data, the later analysis identified candidate immune exposures from TCR beta sequences and the way those sequences occurred across donors. The study aimed to test whether cataloging public T cell receptors could reveal signatures of past pathogen exposure. Around 320 gigabases of sequencing data and approximately 93 million unique TCR sequences were included in an early release covering under 650 HLA-typed donors. To decide whether each TCR beta V gene segment behaved as functional or pseudogenic, an earlier analysis of fewer than 750 of the donors relied on high-throughput TCR beta sequencing. Because of strong linkage in the cohort, five DR-DQ haplotypes were treated as single units for association and clustering. HLA typing covered class I and class II loci at four-digit resolution. The research as a whole found: About 17 rarely observed V segments, including chromosome 9 orphons, were excluded from the earlier analysis of approximately 500 of the donors because counts were too low. A few of the identified cytomegalovirus-associated TCR beta chains were confirmed in vitro to be specific for cytomegalovirus antigens. A later analysis found that TCR association rates varied across HLA loci, with DRB1 alleles showing the most associated TCRs and HLA-C alleles the fewest. The classifier was reported to diagnose cytomegalovirus status with high specificity and sensitivity in both the original and validation cohorts. The presence/absence analyses assumed that sequencing depth was roughly uniform across donors, and that assumption may not be true. Most TCR sequences were seen in very few donors, while some public TCRs were found in many individuals. Only TCR beta chains were sequenced in this cohort, and the absence of alpha or paired-chain data limited detectable features. The authors suggested that the approach could potentially be generalized to other disease states and immunological phenotypes. Broadly in line with IMGT annotations, most TCR beta V segments showed up in productive rearrangements about 87% or about 30% of the time in an earlier analysis of 450 to 750 of the donors. An association between a missense DCLRE1C variant and V-gene and J-gene trimming of TCR beta chains was found in a later genetic analysis and replicated in an independent cohort. Correlated functional status among segregating V segments might be attributable to linkage disequilibrium, but an unknown experimental factor could not be ruled out. Most CMV-associated TCR beta chains appeared to be HLA-restricted in a later analysis, and the HLA associations seemed to be driven largely by CMV exposure. In a later genetic analysis, fewer N-insertions in productive TCRs were reported among donors in an Asian-associated ancestry cluster than the roughly 700-donor mean. A further reported finding was that TCR beta sequences accurately predicted the HLA-A and HLA-B alleles for most subjects in the first cohort. In a later analysis, HLA-associated TCR beta chains showed more clonal expansion and lower generation probabilities than non-associated chains that were equally common. HLA typing was unavailable for some donors at each locus, so association tests used only the typed subset. Immune exposure information for the cohort was limited to CMV serostatus. A later analysis reported that several top co-occurrence clusters appeared linked to parvovirus B19, influenza, CMV and Epstein-Barr virus. A group of highly shared sequence variants was considered likely to be a technical artifact of the sequencing pipeline. At a false discovery rate of 0.05, a later analysis linked 15,000 to 20,000 TCR beta sequences to specific HLA alleles. Assigning TCR associations to individual alleles was difficult when HLA alleles, especially DR and DQ, strongly co-occurred. The study listed 164 TCR beta chains as associated with cytomegalovirus. The 87-base-pair reads could not distinguish some IMGT-functional V segments, including TRBV6-2 and TRBV6-3, so those segments were excluded.

For CDR1 and CDR2, the germline V gene lists SGHRS and YFSETQ. V sheds 5 bases and J sheds 5 bases, leaving 16 bases between their ends. Counted from cysteine to phenylalanine, this CDR3 has 15 amino acids. CDR3 DNA only is kept here, 45 bases in frame from base 1. The method was the immunoSEQ multiplex PCR assay. A mixture of 60 forward primers for TCR Vbeta segments and 13 reverse primers for TCR Jbeta segments was used in the multiplex PCR. The CDR3 region of rearranged TCR beta genes was amplified from genomic DNA with a multiplex PCR assay. On the Illumina HiSeq System, the amplified TCR beta libraries were sequenced as 87-base-pair reads. In the original analysis: Across the 670 or so repertoires, a later analysis counted tens of millions of unique TCR beta chains, 9 million to 14 million of which were shared by at least two donors. Raw reads were error-corrected and collapsed into unique sequences with a nearest-neighbor algorithm that merged closely related sequences to remove PCR and sequencing errors. V, D and J gene segments were assigned by aligning CDR3 sequences to IMGT reference sequences. Each retained sequence needed at least a six-nucleotide match to both a V gene segment and a J gene segment. A rearrangement counted as productive if the CDR3 had no stop codons and remained in frame with V and J, and every other rearrangement counted as non-productive. CDR3 was defined according to IMGT convention as the region running from the second conserved V-encoded cysteine to the conserved J-encoded phenylalanine. The earlier analysis of about 610 of the donors excluded sequences that lacked an unambiguous match to a single V gene segment. An earlier analysis of a few hundred of the donors classified V segments as functional when productive rearrangements were above 56.7% and as segregating when the standard deviation between donors was above 5%. A statistical classification framework was built to diagnose cytomegalovirus status from the catalog of TCR beta chain sequences. In a later analysis, V and J genes were assigned by comparing TCR nucleotide sequences against IMGT/GENE-DB human TR gene sequences. The TCRdist pipeline was used in a later analysis to assign CDR3 sequences and most-parsimonious VDJ recombination scenarios. A later analysis defined each TCR beta chain by its CDR3 amino acid sequence plus V-gene family, and excluded reads lacking a unique V-gene family. A later analysis removed 592 highly shared, low-generation-probability nucleotide sequences to deal with suspected cross-contamination and a sequencing artifact. For each public chain, a later analysis derived a clonal expansion index from normalized ranks of inferred template counts within each repertoire. Generation probabilities in a later analysis came from a VDJ recombination model fitted to out-of-frame rearrangements, and those results were checked against IGoR. A later analysis scored TCR-TCR, TCR-HLA and TCR-CMV co-occurrence with hypergeometric tests, applying a repertoire-size bias correction to TCR pairs. In a later analysis, false discovery rates were estimated by permuting HLA or CMV assignments 20 times. A later analysis grouped co-occurring TCRs with DBSCAN, adding TCRdist sequence similarity when clustering within HLA-allele-positive subsets. Repertoires with fewer than 30,000 or more than 120,000 public chains were left out of co-occurrence clustering, as were five repertoires with anomalous nucleotide sharing. As stored in TCRdb, this immuneACCESS dataset retains in-frame rearrangements with V and J assigned. A fraction of the clones does not appear; measured against another copy, unresolved V genes explain less than half of the discrepancy, and the remainder lacks a known reason. V, J and clone size are taken as reported in that table, and D and trimming were inferred from the DNA itself. Within this sample are about 140,000 clones, with 80% of them counted one time only. The ten largest clones capture roughly 2.4% of the sample.

The cohort was made up of 500 to 800 healthy bone marrow donors. All cohort members were sampled while nominally healthy, although unrecorded immune exposures were likely present. The donor was CMV seronegative and belonged to the group of over 350 seronegative cohort members. A peripheral blood sample was collected from each donor, and TCR beta sequencing was performed on peripheral blood mononuclear cells. The Qiagen DNeasy Blood Extraction Kit was used to extract genomic DNA from the blood cell samples. Concerning this clone: The specificity of this receptor is unknown. It has no much larger one-base neighbor in the sample; base qualities were not kept.

Here the chain combines TRBV5-1 and TRBJ2-2; a tentative D call is TRBD1 (8 bases match). Sample: PBMCs. The sequence was obtained from a man over 45 in good health and CMV-seronegative. In nucleotide form, the sequence is TGCGCCAGCAGGATCGGACAGGGAGGGACCGGGGAGCTGTTTTTT. This is translated as CASRIGQGGTGELFF.